The source of this TCR beta chain is a study of control samples from healthy donors and cancer patients (dated by TCRdb to 2020 to 2022). The library was built by means of the immunoSEQ multiplex PCR assay. As stored in TCRdb, this immuneACCESS dataset retains in-frame rearrangements with V and J assigned. A fraction of the clones does not appear; measured against another copy, unresolved V genes explain less than half of the discrepancy, and the remainder lacks a known reason. Recorded for this sample are about 69,000 clones; approximately 80% of them occurred a single time. Clones ranked in the top ten supply approximately 2.9% of the sample. A word on this clone: No cognate antigen has been identified for it. No base qualities exist here, and no much larger clone lies one base off it.

The specimen sequenced was PBMCs. This sequence originates from a woman in her fifties or sixties with lung cancer.

The CDR3 loop reads CASSQGAMGFATEAFF. The nucleotide sequence is given as TGTGCCAGCAGCCAAGGGGCTATGGGCTTCGCCACTGAAGCTTTCTTT. Recombination linked TRBV3-1 (or the pseudogene TRBV3-2) to TRBJ1-1; no D gene is confidently identified. The CDR3 starts with the cysteine, ends with the phenylalanine, and has 16 residues. The retained sequence is limited to the CDR3, 48 bases, with the frame set at the first base. Cut back by 1 base and 4 bases, the V and J ends lie 16 bases apart. As encoded in the germline V gene (reference sequence), CDR1 is LGHDT while CDR2 is YNNKEL.